The sequence of this T cell receptor beta chain was determined in a study of shared clonotypes between healthy human individuals. Study-wide background: Donor composition was a couple of women and three men, aged 18 to 49.

Study results and limitations: The donor pool, a small one, limited the genetic and exposure-history diversity represented. On the whole, naive subsets had larger estimated richness than memory subsets had.

CDR1 and CDR2 (germline): SNHLY, FYNNEI. CDR3 length equals 14 residues. The germline V and J ends were trimmed by 2 bases and 1 base, with 5 bases remaining between them. Assay used: immunoSEQ multiplex PCR; TCRdb lists only in-frame clones, some missing. The sample comprises 2 million to 2.5 million clones, around 95% of which are singletons, and 0.1% to 0.15% rests with the top ten. A note on this clone: Antigen unknown.

The gene calls are TRBV2 and TRBJ2-2, with D unclear. This receptor was identified in a man aged 18 to 35 in good health. Sequencing was done on a sample of naive CD4+ T cells sorted from blood. The subset denotes: CD45RA+ positively selected. This CDR3 reads CASSEWVNTGELFF. In DNA, the CDR3 is TGTGCCAGCAGTGAATGGGTGAACACCGGGGAGCTGTTTTTT.